This T cell receptor beta chain comes out of a study of tumour-infiltrating T cells in Burkitt lymphoma. Study context: Repertoire clonality predicted overall and progression-free survival.

Only in-frame clones appear in the TCRdb table, and some are missing; sequencing was by immunoSEQ multiplex PCR. The sample carries 4,500 to 5,000 clones, 10% to 15% recorded once. Deletions cut 3 bases from V and 4 bases from J, with 9 bases between. CDR1 is MNHEY, CDR2 SMNVEV, per germline (reference sequence). This CDR3 region has 13 residues. This chain joins TRBV27 and TRBJ1-1; D is ambiguous. Specimen: tumor tissue. The TCR comes from a human donor with Burkitt lymphoma. The CDR3 protein is CASSFSQTTEAFF. For the CDR3, the DNA is TGTGCCAGCAGTTTCTCCCAGACCACTGAAGCTTTCTTT.